This entry is about one T cell receptor beta chain. Germline V CDR1 and CDR2: GTSNPN, SVGIG (reference sequence). The germline V and J ends were trimmed by 0 bases and 5 bases, with 11 bases remaining between them. The CDR3 extends over 13 amino acids. These data come from a study of siplizumab effects on memory and regulatory T cells. It was 85,000 to 100,000 TCR templates that were assayed per sample. TCRdb's table, derived via immunoSEQ multiplex PCR, lists solely in-frame clones and lacks some. Of about 110,000 clones listed, roughly 89% are singletons. The chain employs TRBV30 and TRBJ2-7; D is perhaps TRBD2 (5 bases). This clonotype was obtained from a human donor in good health. Sequencing used CD4+ T cells sorted from blood. CDR3 in DNA: TGTGCCTGGAGTGTACCAAATAGCGACGAGCAGTACTTC. Protein product: CAWSVPNSDEQYF.